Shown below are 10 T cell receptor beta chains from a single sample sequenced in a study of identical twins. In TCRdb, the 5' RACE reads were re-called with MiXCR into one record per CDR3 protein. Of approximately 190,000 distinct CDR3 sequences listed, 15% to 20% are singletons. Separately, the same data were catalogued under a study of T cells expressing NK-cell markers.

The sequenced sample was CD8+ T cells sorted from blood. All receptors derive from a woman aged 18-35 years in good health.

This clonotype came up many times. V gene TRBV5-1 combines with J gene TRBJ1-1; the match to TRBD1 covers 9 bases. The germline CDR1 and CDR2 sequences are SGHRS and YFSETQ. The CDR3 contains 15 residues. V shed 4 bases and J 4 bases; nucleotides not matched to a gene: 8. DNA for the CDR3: TGCGCCAGCAGCATATTCAGACAGGGGGGCACTGAAGCTTTCTTT. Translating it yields CASSIFRQGGTEAFF.

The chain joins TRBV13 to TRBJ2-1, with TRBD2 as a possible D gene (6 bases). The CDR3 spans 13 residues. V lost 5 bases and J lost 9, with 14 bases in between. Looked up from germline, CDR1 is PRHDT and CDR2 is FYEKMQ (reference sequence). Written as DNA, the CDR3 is TGTGCCAGCAGCCAGTTCGGGAGTACTGAGCAGTTCTTC. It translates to CASSQFGSTEQFF.

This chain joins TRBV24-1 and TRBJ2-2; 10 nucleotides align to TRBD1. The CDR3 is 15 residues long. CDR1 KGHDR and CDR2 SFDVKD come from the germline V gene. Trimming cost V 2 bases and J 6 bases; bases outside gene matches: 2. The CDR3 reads CATSDSGTGAGELFF. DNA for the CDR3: TGTGCCACCAGTGATTCCGGGACAGGGGCCGGGGAGCTGTTTTTT.

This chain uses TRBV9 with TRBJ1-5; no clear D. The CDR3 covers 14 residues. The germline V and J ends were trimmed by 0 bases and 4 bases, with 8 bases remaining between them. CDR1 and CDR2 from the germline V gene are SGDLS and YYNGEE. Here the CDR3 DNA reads TGTGCCAGCAGCGTAGGGGGTGTTAATCAGCCCCAGCATTTT. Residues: CASSVGGVNQPQHF.

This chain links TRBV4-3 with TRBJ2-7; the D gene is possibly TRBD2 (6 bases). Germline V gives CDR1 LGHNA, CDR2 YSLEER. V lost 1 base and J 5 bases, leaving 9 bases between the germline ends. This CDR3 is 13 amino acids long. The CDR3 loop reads CASSQVWGDEQYF. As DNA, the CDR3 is TGCGCCAGCAGCCAAGTGTGGGGGGACGAGCAGTACTTC.

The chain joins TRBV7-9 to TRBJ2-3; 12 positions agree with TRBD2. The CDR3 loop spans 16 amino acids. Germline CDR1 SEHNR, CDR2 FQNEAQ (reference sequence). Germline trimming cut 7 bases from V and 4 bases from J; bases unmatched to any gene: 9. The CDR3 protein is CASTPTSGSNADTQYF. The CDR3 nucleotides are TGTGCCAGCACCCCGACTAGCGGGAGTAATGCAGATACGCAGTATTTT. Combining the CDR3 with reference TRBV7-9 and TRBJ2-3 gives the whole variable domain DTGVSQNPRHKITKRGQNVTFRCDPISEHNRLYWYRQTLGQGPEFLTYFQNEAQLEKSRLLSDRFSAERPKGSFSTLEIQRTEQGDSAMYLCASTPTSGSNADTQYFGPGTRLTVL.

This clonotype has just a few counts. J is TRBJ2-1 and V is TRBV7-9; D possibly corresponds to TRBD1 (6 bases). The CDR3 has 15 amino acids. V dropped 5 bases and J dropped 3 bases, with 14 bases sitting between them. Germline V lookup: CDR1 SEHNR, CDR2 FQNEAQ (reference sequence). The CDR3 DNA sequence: TGTGCCAGCAGCCCTACAACAGGGAACTACAATGAGCAGTTCTTC. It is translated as CASSPTTGNYNEQFF.

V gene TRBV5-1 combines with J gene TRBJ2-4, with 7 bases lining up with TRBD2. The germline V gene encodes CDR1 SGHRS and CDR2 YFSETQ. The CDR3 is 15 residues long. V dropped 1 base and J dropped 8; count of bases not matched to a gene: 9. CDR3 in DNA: TGCGCCAGCAGCTTGAGGACTAGGGTCGGCGACATTCAGTACTTC. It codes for CASSLRTRVGDIQYF. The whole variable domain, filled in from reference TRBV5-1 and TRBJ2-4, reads KAGVTQTPRYLIKTRGQQVTLSCSPISGHRSVSWYQQTPGQGLQFLFEYFSETQRNKGNFPGRFSGRQFSNSRSEMNVSTLELGDSALYLCASSLRTRVGDIQYFGAGTRLSVL.

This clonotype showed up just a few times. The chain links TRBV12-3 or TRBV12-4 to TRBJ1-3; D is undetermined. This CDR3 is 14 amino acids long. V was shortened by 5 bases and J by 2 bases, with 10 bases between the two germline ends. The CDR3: CASSLSTPGNTIYF. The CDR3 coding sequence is TGTGCCAGCAGTCTTTCAACCCCTGGAAACACCATATATTTT.

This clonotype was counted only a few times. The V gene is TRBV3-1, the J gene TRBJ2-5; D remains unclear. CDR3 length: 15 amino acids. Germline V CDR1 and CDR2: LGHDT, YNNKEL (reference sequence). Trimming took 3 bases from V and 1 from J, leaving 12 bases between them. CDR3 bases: TGTGCCAGCAGCCAGGAACAGATACTCCAAGAGACCCAGTACTTC. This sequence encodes CASSQEQILQETQYF.